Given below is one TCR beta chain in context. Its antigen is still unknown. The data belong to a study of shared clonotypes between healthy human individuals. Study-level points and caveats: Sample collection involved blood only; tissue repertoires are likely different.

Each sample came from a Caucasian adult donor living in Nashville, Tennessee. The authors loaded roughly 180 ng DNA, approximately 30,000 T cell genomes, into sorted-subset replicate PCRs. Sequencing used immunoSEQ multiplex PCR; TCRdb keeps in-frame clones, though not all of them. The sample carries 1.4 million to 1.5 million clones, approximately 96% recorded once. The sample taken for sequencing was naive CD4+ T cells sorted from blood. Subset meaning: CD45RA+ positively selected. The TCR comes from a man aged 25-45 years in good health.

The CDR3 sequence is CASSTTRTVSYEQYF. As DNA, the CDR3 is TGTGCCAGCAGCACGACCCGGACAGTCTCCTACGAGCAGTACTTC. The chain combines TRBV6-6 with TRBJ2-7; D possibly corresponds to TRBD1 (6 bases). CDR3 size: 15 residues. CDR1 and CDR2 (germline): MNHNY, SVGAGI (reference sequence). V lost 6 bases and J lost 0, with 15 bases in between.